This TCR beta chain was identified in a study of blood T cell repertoires in COVID-19 (dated by TCRdb to the early 2020s). Broadly, across the study: The collaborator samples originated in the United States, Italy and Spain and spanned the acute and convalescent phases of COVID-19. The sample metadata nearly always contained a de-identified subject ID, COVID-19 status, age in years and sex. Where available, HLA class I and class II types were obtained from metadata supplied by the sample provider rather than from assay-based typing. The dataset comprised deeply sampled blood TCRbeta repertoires from subjects exposed to, actively infected with, or recovered from COVID-19. The repertoires were released in a freely available public database meant as a resource for research on the immune response to SARS-CoV-2. Samples were obtained from the ongoing ImmuneRACE study (first 160 participants) and from approximately 1,200 subjects provided by 6 global collaborators. The prospective study material was composed of cDNA or gDNA derived from T cells, B-cell-depleted T cells, or PBMCs. General conclusions and limits of the study: The quantity of clinical and demographic metadata differed by source and by participant and was supplied without curation.

The count of this clone is one. This receptor's antigen is unknown. Base quality data are lacking; no much larger clone is found one base away. Whole blood was collected in K2EDTA tubes by collaborating institutions according to the institutions' own protocols. Collaborator samples were shipped for TCRbeta analysis as frozen whole blood, isolated PBMCs, or DNA extracted from either sample type. TCRbeta CDR3 regions were amplified from genomic DNA using the immunoSEQ Assay, a bias-controlled multiplex PCR. In the paper's pipeline: The number of nucleated cells in each sample was estimated by amplification of reference gene primers within the assay. To quantify the absolute abundance of each unique TCRbeta CDR3 rearrangement, sequence reads were collapsed and filtered. For each sample, productive Simpson clonality was calculated by taking the square root of Simpson's diversity index across productive rearrangements. TCRdb stores this immuneACCESS table with in-frame sequences only. Part of the clones is absent; in the studies checked, under half of the shortfall reflects unresolved V genes, and no reason is known for the rest. V and J calls and clone size are copied from that table; D and trimming were computed from the DNA. The sample yields about 100,000 clones; approximately 90% were counted once. 0.85% to 1% of the sample belongs to the ten largest clones.

V is cut back by 6 bases and J by 5 bases, with 8 bases in the junction unmatched. The germline V gene supplies CDR1 SGHTA and CDR2 FQGTGA. The CDR3 goes from the cysteine to the phenylalanine over 15 residues. Only the CDR3 part of the read is kept: 45 bases, read in frame from the first base. The V gene is TRBV7-3 and the J gene is TRBJ2-3; 10 junctional bases match TRBD2. This TCR came from a man in his sixties with acute or convalescent COVID-19. The sequencing input was peripheral blood. The sequenced DNA is TGTGCCAGCAGTTTAGCGGGGGGCTCCGTAGATACGCAGTATTTT. Its protein reads: CASSLAGGSVDTQYF.